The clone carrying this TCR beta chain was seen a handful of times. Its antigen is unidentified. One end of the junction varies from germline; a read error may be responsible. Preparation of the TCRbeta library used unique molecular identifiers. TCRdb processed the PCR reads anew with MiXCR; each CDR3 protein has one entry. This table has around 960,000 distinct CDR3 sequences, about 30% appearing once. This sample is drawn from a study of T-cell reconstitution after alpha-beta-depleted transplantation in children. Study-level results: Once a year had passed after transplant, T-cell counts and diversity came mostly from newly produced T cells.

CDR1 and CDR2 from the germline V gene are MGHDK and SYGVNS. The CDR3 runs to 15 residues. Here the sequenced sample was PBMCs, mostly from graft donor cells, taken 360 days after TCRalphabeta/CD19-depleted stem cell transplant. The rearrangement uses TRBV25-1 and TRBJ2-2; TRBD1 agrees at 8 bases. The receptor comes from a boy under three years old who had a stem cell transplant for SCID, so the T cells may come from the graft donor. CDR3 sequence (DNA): TGTGCCAGCAGTGCAGGGGGCCTGAACTCCGGGGAGCTGTTTTTT. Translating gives CASSAGGLNSGELFF. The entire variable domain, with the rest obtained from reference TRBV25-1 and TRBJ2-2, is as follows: EADIYQTPRYLVIGTGKKITLECSQTMGHDKMYWYQQDPGMELHLIHYSYGVNSTEKGDLSSESTVSRIRTEHFPLTLESARPSHTSQYLCASSAGGLNSGELFFGEGSRLTVL.